A selection of T cell receptor beta chains follows, all from one sample in a study of T cell responses to AZD1222 COVID-19 vaccine. Here immunoSEQ multiplex PCR was the method, and the copy in TCRdb shows in-frame clones only, minus some. The table includes approximately 140,000 clones, 89% detected once. Sample: peripheral blood, taken on day 0 of AZD1222 vaccination. The receptors shown here come from an adult in good health. Each CDR3 is given with its conserved first and last residue. Some rows have no size entry. The others give once, few or many, or a class for an expanded clone.

J,size,V,CDR3
TRBJ1-1,.,TRBV2,CASSEARMNTEAFF
TRBJ2-2,.,TRBV5-4,CASSSRTVANTGELFF
TRBJ2-2,.,TRBV30,CAWSVPRGIGELFF
TRBJ1-2,.,TRBV18,CASSPSAGWDGYTF
TRBJ2-7,.,TRBV30,CAWSVMVDRPYEQYF
TRBJ1-1,.,TRBV19,CASSYRDMNTEAFF
TRBJ1-5,.,TRBV6-6,CASSYRVMPQHF
TRBJ2-2,.,TRBV19,CASSRSGGYPGELFF
TRBJ1-5,.,TRBV19,CASSRAQQGMGNQPQHF
TRBJ2-5,.,TRBV28,CASISSPDRETQYF
TRBJ1-1,.,TRBV19,CASSPKYTANTEAFF
TRBJ2-3,once,TRBV11-3,CASGLAGVADTQYF
TRBJ2-1,.,TRBV19,CASSIGGSEFDEQFF
TRBJ1-2,.,TRBV25-1,CASSEKGGQGRTNYGYTF
TRBJ2-7,.,TRBV19,CASSTGIEQYF
TRBJ2-7,.,TRBV27,CASSLWAMGQSSYEQYF
TRBJ2-7,.,TRBV10-3,CAISFPGLAGAGEQYF
TRBJ2-5,.,TRBV21-1,CASSKEEGGPDEETQYF
TRBJ1-2,.,TRBV2,CASSESVYGYTF
TRBJ1-3,once,TRBV18,CASSPGRGNTIYF
TRBJ1-2,.,TRBV7-6,CASSLAEATGYGYTF
TRBJ2-1,.,TRBV6-2/TRBV6-3,CASSRGLAGGIEQFF
TRBJ1-5,.,TRBV7-2,CASSITGDQPQHF
TRBJ1-2,.,TRBV7-3,CASSWASGTGYTF
TRBJ2-7,.,TRBV6-2/TRBV6-3,CASSYPPLTYEQYF
TRBJ2-1,.,TRBV7-9,CASSLPTGGEGEQFF
TRBJ2-1,.,TRBV27,CASSFRDSYNEQFF
TRBJ2-1,.,TRBV12-3/TRBV12-4,CASSLGTKQFF
TRBJ1-2,.,TRBV27,CASSSSTSLTF
TRBJ1-4,once,TRBV10-3,CAISEGGNEKLFF
TRBJ1-1,.,TRBV3-1/TRBV3-2,CASSQIGMNTEAFF